This T cell receptor (beta chain) was captured by sequencing in a study of regulatory T cells in long-lasting Graves disease. In this sample, this clonotype turned up a few times. Time point given: newly diagnosed GD, antithyroid drugs for less than 3 months. Generation of the TCR library employed RNA extracted from PBMCs. V lost 4 bases and J lost 5, with 12 bases in between. Germline CDR1 is DFQATT and CDR2 is SNEGSKA (reference sequence). The CDR3 has 12 residues. Construction of the TCR beta libraries employed iRepertoire HTBI primers in conjunction with Arm-PCR of CDR3 regions. Each CDR3 protein gets one entry after TCRdb re-called the multiplex PCR reads with MiXCR. The data show hundreds of thousands of distinct CDR3 sequences, about 16% seen once. The data also belong to a second study, concerning T cells in Graves' hyperthyroidism and ophthalmopathy.

The chain is built from TRBV20-1 and TRBJ2-7; TRBD1 might be the D (6 bases). The origin of this receptor is a woman aged 40 to 65 with Graves disease. Sequenced here: peripheral blood mononuclear cells (PBMCs), sampled at new diagnosis, from a patient treated with antithyroid drugs. CDR3 nucleotide sequence: TGCAGTGCTACCCTAAGGACAGACGAGCAGTACTTC. It encodes CSATLRTDEQYF.